Listed below are T cell receptor beta chains from one sample, sequenced in a study of cytomegalovirus exposure and HLA in healthy donors. TCRdb's table, derived via immunoSEQ multiplex PCR, lists solely in-frame clones and lacks some. The sample has 130,000 or so clones, roughly 80% seen once. The sequenced sample consisted of PBMCs. Every receptor here comes from a woman aged 40 to 55 in good health and CMV-seronegative. The CDR3 runs from the conserved cysteine through the conserved F or W. A D gene is named only where the DNA matches it firmly. Some rows have no size entry. The others give once, few or many, or a class for an expanded clone.

d_call | j_call | v_call | clone_size | cdr3_aa
. | TRBJ2-7 | TRBV6-1 | . | CASTLSYRDVEQYF
TRBD1 | TRBJ2-1 | TRBV9 | few | CASSGYRQGHEQFF
. | TRBJ2-4 | TRBV27 | . | CASSLGGLAKNSQYF
. | TRBJ2-3 | TRBV5-4 | once | CASSLAGPDTQYF
. | TRBJ1-3 | TRBV29-1 | few | CSVWGDFSGNTIYF
. | TRBJ1-3 | TRBV9 | few | CASSVVGAGNTIYF
. | TRBJ2-1 | TRBV28 | . | CASSLSAEPLYNEQFF
TRBD2 | TRBJ2-7 | TRBV10-3 | few | CAIKGTSGRDNEQYF
. | . | TRBV28 | . | CASSLFQGVGEQYF
. | TRBJ2-6 | TRBV28 | . | CASSLAGANGLTF
. | TRBJ2-3 | TRBV19 | few | CASVGQLQDSTDTQYF
. | TRBJ2-1 | TRBV19 | . | CASRDRIRWGEQFF
. | TRBJ2-6 | TRBV28 | . | CASSRGGTGANVLTF
TRBD2 | TRBJ2-3 | TRBV27 | . | CASSSLAGPSTDTQYF
. | TRBJ2-7 | TRBV6-5 | . | CARSGGPGYEQYF
TRBD2 | TRBJ2-1 | TRBV6-4 | . | CASSRGLAVYNEQFF
. | TRBJ2-7 | TRBV5-1 | . | CASSFSGEQYF
. | TRBJ2-7 | TRBV11-2 | . | CASSKGVAPYF
. | TRBJ1-2 | TRBV4-2 | . | CASSQDWANTNYGYTF
TRBD1 | TRBJ1-2 | TRBV28 | . | CASSIRTGNGYTF
. | TRBJ2-1 | TRBV4-2 | . | CASSLDGEAGYNEQFF
TRBD2 | TRBJ2-1 | TRBV7-9 | . | CASSLGTRGEHDEQFF
TRBD2 | TRBJ2-7 | TRBV5-1 | . | CASSPDGGSLDEQYF
TRBD1 | TRBJ2-1 | TRBV27 | . | CASSVQGYPYNEQFF
. | TRBJ2-6 | TRBV10-3 | . | CAISGSTPGLSSGANVLTF
TRBD1 | TRBJ2-7 | TRBV10-3 | . | CAISEGQGSYEQYF
TRBD1 | TRBJ1-5 | TRBV7-8 | few | CASSGGQPYSNQPQHF
. | TRBJ1-5 | TRBV6-1 | . | CASTVRGRNQPQHF
. | TRBJ1-2 | TRBV2 | once | CATRGGANYGYTF
TRBD1 | TRBJ1-2 | TRBV5-4 | many | CASSRGTGDNYGYTF
. | TRBJ2-5 | TRBV7-9 | few | CASSPNTGLSAVQYF
TRBD2 | TRBJ2-1 | TRBV6-1 | . | CASSRTGTTINEQFF
TRBD2 | TRBJ2-1 | TRBV4-2 | . | CASSHLAGGVYNEQFF
TRBD1 | TRBJ2-1 | TRBV5-1 | . | CASNDRGSYNEQFF
. | TRBJ1-1 | TRBV7-8 | . | CASSLVGGNTEAFF
. | TRBJ1-1 | TRBV5-6 | . | CASSLVGDNTEAFF
TRBD2 | TRBJ2-7 | TRBV7-9 | . | CSSSRTSGITYEQYF
. | TRBJ2-4 | TRBV5-6 | . | CASSLVGSAKNSQYF
. | TRBJ2-4 | TRBV19 | . | CASSIGRGAKNIQYF
TRBD1 | TRBJ1-5 | TRBV19 | . | CASSMSGTGPNQPQHF
. | TRBJ1-4 | TRBV7-9 | few | CSSSFREKEKLFF
TRBD2 | TRBJ2-7 | TRBV7-2 | . | CASSLWASGRAVNDEQYF
. | TRBJ2-5 | TRBV5-1 | . | CASSFGLAVRETQYF
. | TRBJ1-1 | TRBV21-1 | . | CASSNSQGGLDTEAFF
TRBD2 | TRBJ2-7 | TRBV27 | . | CASSFPGTTYEQYF
TRBD1 | TRBJ1-2 | TRBV7-2 | . | CASSSTGGEFISYGYTF
TRBD1 | TRBJ1-1 | TRBV7-9 | . | CSSSLTGGLNTEAFF
. | TRBJ1-1 | TRBV6-5 | . | CASGRQVAEAFF
. | TRBJ2-7 | TRBV11-2 | . | CASSSGYEQYF
TRBD1 | TRBJ2-7 | TRBV27 | . | CASSLARGLNEQYF